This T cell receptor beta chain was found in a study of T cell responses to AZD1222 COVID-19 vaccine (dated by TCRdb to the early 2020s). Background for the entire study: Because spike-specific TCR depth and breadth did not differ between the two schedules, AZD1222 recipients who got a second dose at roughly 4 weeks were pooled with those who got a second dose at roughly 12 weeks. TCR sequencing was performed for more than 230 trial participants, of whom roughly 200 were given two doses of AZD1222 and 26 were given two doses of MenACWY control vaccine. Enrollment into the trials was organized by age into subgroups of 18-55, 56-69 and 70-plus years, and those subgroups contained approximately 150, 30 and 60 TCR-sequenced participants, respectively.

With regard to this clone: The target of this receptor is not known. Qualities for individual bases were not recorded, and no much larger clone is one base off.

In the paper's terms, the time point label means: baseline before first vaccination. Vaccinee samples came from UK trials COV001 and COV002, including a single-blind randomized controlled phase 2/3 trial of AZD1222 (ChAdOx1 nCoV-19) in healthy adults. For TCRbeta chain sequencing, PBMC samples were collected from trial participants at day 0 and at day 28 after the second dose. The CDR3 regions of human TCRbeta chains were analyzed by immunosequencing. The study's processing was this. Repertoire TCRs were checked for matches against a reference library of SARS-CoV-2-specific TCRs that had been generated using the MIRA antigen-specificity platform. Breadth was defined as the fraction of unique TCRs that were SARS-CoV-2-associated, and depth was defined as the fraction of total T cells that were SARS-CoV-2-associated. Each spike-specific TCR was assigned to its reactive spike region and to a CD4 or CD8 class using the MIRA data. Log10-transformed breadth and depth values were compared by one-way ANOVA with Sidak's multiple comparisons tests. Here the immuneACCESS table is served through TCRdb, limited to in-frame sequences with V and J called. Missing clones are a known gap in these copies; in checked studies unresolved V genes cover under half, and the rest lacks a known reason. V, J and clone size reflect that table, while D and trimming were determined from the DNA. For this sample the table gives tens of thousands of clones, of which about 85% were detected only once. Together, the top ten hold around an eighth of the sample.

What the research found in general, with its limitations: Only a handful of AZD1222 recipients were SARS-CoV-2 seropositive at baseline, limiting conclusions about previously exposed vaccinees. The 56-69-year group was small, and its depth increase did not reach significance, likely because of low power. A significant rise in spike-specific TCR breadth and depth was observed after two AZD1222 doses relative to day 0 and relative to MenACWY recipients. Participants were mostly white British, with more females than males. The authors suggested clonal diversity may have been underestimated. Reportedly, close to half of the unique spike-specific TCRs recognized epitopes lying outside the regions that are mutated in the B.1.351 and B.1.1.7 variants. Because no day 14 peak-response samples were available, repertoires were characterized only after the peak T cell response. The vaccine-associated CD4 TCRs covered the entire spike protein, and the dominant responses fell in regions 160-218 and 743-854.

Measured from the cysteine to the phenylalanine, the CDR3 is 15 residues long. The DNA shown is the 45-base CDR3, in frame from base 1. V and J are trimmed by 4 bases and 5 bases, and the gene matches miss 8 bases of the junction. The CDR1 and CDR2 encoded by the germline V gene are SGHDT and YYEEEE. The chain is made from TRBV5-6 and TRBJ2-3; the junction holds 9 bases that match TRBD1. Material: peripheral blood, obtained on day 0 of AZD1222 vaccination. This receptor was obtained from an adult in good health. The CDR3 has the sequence CASSIPGQGRDTQYF. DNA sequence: TGTGCCAGCAGCATACCGGGACAGGGTCGAGATACGCAGTATTTT.